This T cell receptor (beta chain) emerged from a study of blood T cells in healthy people across ages. Then a second PCR, running about 7 to 11 cycles, was carried out with a sample-barcoded 5' primer and a J-beta primer mix. TCRdb used MiXCR to reprocess the 5' RACE reads, holding one entry per CDR3 protein. Among hundreds of thousands of distinct CDR3 sequences listed, approximately 49% were seen once. Overall study findings and caveats: Expanded clonotype shifts may have been confounded, as the donors had an unknown CMV status.

Total RNA was isolated from each sample in quantities of at least 6 micrograms. About this clonotype itself: The antigen remains undetermined.

V lost 6 bases and J lost 4, with 19 bases in between. The germline V gene has CDR1 DFQATT and CDR2 SNEGSKA (reference sequence). The CDR3 contains 15 residues. What was sequenced was blood. The chain recombines TRBV20-1 with TRBJ1-3; maybe TRBD1 (5 bases). This receptor was identified in a woman aged 55-69 years in good health. The CDR3 DNA reads TGCAGTGCCTCCGGGGCACGCCTGGGAGGAAACACCATATATTTT. This translates into CSASGARLGGNTIYF.